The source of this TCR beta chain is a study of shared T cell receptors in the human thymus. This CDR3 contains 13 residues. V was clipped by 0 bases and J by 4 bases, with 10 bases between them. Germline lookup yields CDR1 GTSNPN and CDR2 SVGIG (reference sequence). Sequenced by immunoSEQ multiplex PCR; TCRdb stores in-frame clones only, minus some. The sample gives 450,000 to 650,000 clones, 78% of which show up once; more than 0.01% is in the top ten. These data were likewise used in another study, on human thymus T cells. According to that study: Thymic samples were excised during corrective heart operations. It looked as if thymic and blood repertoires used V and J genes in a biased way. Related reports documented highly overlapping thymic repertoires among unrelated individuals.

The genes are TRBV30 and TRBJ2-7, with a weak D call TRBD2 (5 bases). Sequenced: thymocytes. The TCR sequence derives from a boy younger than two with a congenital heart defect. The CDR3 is CAWSVNSEYEQYF. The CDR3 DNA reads TGTGCCTGGAGTGTAAATAGCGAGTACGAGCAGTACTTC.